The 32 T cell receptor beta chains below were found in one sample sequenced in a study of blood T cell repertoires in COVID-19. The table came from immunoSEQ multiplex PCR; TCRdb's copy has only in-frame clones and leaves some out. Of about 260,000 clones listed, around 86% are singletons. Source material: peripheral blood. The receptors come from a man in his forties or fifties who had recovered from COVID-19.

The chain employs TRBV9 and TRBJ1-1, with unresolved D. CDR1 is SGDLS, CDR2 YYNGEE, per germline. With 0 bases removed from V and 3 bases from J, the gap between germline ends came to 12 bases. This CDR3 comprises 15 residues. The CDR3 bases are TGTGCCAGCAGCGTAGGATCCGGGGTCCACACTGAAGCTTTCTTT. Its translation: CASSVGSGVHTEAFF.

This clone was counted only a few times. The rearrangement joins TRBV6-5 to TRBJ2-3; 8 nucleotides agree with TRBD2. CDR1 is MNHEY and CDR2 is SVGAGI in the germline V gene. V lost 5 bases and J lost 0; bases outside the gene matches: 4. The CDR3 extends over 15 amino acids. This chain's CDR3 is CASSRLASSTDTQYF. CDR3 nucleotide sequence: TGTGCCAGCAGTCGACTAGCGAGCAGCACAGATACGCAGTATTTT.

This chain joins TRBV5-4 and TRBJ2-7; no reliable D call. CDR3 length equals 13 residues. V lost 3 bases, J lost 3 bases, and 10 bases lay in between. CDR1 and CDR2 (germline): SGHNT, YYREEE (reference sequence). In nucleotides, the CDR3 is TGTGCCAGCAGCTCCCCCCGTAGCTACGAGCAGTACTTC. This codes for CASSSPRSYEQYF.

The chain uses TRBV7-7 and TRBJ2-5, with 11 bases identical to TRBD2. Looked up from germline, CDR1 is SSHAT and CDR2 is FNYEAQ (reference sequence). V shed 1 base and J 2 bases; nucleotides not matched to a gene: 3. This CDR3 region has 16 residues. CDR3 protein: CASSLEIAGGQETQYF. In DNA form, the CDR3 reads TGTGCCAGCAGCTTAGAAATAGCGGGGGGGCAAGAGACCCAGTACTTC. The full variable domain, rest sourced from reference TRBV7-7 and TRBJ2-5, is GAGVSQSPRYKVTKRGQDVTLRCDPISSHATLYWYQQALGQGPEFLTYFNYEAQPDKSGLPSDRFSAERPEGSISTLTIQRTEQRDSAMYRCASSLEIAGGQETQYFGPGTRLLVL.

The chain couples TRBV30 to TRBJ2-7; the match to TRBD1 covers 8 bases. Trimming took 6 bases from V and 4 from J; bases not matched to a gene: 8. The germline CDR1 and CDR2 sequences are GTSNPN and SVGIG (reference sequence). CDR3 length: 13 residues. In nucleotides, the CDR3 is TGTGCCTGTCAGGTGAGACAGGGGTACGAGCAGTACTTC. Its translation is CACQVRQGYEQYF.

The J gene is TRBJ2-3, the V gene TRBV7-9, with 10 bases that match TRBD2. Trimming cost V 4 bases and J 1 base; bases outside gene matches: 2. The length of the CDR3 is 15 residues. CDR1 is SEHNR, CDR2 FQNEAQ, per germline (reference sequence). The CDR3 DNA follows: TGTGCCAGCAGCTACACTAGCGGGGGCACAGATACGCAGTATTTT. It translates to CASSYTSGGTDTQYF. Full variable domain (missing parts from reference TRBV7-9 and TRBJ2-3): DTGVSQNPRHKITKRGQNVTFRCDPISEHNRLYWYRQTLGQGPEFLTYFQNEAQLEKSRLLSDRFSAERPKGSFSTLEIQRTEQGDSAMYLCASSYTSGGTDTQYFGPGTRLTVL.

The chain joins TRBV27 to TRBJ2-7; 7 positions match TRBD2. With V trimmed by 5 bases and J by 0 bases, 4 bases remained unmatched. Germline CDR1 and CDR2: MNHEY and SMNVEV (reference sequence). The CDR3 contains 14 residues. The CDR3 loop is CASSMREGSYEQYF. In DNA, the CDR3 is TGTGCCAGCAGTATGAGGGAGGGCTCCTACGAGCAGTACTTC.

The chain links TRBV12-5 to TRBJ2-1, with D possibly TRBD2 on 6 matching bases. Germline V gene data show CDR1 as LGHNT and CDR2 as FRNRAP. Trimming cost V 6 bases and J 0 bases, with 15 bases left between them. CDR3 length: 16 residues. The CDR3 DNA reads TGTGCTAGTGGGGAGGGGCCAGGGACCTCCTACAATGAGCAGTTCTTC. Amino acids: CASGEGPGTSYNEQFF.

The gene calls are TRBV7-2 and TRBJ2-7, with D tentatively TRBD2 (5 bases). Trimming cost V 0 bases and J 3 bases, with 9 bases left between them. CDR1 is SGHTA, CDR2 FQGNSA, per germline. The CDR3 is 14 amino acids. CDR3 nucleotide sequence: TGTGCCAGCAGCTTAGCCCCGGACTTCTACGAGCAGTACTTC. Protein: CASSLAPDFYEQYF.

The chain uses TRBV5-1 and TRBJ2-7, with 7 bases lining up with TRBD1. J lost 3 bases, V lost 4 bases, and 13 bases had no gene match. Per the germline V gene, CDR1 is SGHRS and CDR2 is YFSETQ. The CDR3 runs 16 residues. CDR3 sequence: CASSVTPRPGGYEQYF. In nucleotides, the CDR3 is TGCGCCAGCAGCGTGACCCCGAGGCCAGGGGGCTACGAGCAGTACTTC.

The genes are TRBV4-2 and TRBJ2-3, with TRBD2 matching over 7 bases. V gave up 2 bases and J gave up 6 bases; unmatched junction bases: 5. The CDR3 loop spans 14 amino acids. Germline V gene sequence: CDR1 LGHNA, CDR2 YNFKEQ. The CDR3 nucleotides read TGTGCCAGCAGCCAACGGCTGGGGGGGGATACGCAGTATTTT. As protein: CASSQRLGGDTQYF.

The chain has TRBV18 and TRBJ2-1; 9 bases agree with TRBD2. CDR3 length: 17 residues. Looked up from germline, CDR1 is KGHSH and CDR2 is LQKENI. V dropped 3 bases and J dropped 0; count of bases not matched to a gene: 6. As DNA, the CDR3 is TGTGCCAGCTCACCTCTAGCGGGACAGAGCTCCTACAATGAGCAGTTCTTC. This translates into CASSPLAGQSSYNEQFF.

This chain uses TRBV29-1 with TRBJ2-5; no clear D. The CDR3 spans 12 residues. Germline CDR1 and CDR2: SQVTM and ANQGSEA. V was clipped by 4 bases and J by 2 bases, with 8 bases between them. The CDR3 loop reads CSVAAIQETQYF. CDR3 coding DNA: TGCAGCGTTGCAGCGATTCAAGAGACCCAGTACTTC.

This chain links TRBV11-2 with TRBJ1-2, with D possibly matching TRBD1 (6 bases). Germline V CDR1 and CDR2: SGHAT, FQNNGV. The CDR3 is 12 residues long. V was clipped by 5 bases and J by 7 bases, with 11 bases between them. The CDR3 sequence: CASSPQGSGYTF. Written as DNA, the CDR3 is TGTGCCAGCAGCCCACAGGGTAGTGGCTACACCTTC.

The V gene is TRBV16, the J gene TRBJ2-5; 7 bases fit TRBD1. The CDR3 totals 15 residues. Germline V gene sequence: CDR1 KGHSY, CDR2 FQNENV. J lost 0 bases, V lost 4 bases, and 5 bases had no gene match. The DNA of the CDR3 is TGTGCCAGCAGCCCTTATGGGACAGACCAAGAGACCCAGTACTTC. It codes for CASSPYGTDQETQYF.

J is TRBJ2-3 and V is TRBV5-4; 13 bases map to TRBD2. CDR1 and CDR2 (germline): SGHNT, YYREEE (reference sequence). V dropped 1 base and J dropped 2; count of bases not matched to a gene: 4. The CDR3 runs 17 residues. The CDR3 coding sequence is TGTGCCAGCAGCTTGCCGGGACTAGCGGGGCCCACAGATACGCAGTATTTT. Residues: CASSLPGLAGPTDTQYF.

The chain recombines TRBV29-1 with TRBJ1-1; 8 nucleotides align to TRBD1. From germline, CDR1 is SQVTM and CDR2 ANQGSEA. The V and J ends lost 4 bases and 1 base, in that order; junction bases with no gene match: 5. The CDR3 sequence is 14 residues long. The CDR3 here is CSVGSGTGNTEAFF. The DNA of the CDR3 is TGCAGCGTTGGGTCCGGGACAGGGAACACTGAAGCTTTCTTT.

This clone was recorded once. CDR3 bases: TGTGCCACCAGCAGAGTGGGGACAGGGGGCAGGGGAACCTACGAGCAGTACTTC. Translating gives CATSRVGTGGRGTYEQYF. The gene calls are TRBV15 and TRBJ2-7; 12 bases are shared with TRBD1. Trimming at V came to 1 base and at J to 2 bases, leaving 9 bases not matched to a gene. The CDR3 length is 18 residues. In germline, CDR1 is LNHNV, CDR2 YYDKDF (reference sequence).

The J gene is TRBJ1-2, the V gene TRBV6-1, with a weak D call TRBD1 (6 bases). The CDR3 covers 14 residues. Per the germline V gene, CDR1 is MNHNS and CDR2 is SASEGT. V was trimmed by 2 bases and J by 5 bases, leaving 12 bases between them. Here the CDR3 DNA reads TGTGCCAGCAGTGAATACGGGACAATTTATGGCTACACCTTC. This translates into CASSEYGTIYGYTF.

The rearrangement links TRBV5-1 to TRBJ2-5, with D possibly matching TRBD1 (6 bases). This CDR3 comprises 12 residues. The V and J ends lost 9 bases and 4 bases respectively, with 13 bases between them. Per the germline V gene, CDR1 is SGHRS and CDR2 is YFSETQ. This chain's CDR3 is CATHGTTETQYF. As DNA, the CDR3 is TGCGCCACACACGGGACAACAGAGACCCAGTACTTC.

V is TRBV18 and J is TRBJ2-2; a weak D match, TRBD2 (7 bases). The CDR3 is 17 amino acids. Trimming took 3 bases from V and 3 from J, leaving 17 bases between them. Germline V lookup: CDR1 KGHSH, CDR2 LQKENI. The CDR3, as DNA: TGTGCCAGCTCACCCCGGGGTCGGGGGGCCTACACCGGGGAGCTGTTTTTT. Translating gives CASSPRGRGAYTGELFF.

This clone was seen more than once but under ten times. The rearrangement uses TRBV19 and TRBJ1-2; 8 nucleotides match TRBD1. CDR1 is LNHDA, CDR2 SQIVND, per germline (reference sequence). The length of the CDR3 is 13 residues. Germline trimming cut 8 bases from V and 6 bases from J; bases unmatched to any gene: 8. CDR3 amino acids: CASEGQGAHGYTF. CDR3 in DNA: TGTGCCAGTGAGGGCCAGGGGGCGCATGGCTACACCTTC.

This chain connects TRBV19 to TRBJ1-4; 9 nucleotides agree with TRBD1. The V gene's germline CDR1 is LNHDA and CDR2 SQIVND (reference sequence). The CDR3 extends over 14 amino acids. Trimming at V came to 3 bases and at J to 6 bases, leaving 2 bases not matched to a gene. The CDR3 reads CASSMDRGHEKLFF. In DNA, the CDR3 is TGTGCCAGTAGTATGGACAGGGGCCATGAAAAACTGTTTTTT.

This CDR3 is CASTRQGLNYGYTF. The CDR3 nucleotides read TGTGCCAGCACCCGACAGGGGCTTAACTATGGCTACACCTTC. The genes are TRBV9 and TRBJ1-2; 8 bases match TRBD1. V dropped 6 bases and J dropped 1; count of bases not matched to a gene: 5. Per germline, CDR1 SGDLS and CDR2 YYNGEE. CDR3 length: 14 amino acids.

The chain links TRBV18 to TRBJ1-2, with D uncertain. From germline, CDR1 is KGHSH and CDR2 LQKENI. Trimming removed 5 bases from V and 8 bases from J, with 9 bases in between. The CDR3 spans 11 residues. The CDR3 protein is CASSSEQGYTF. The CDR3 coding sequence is TGTGCCAGCTCATCGGAACAGGGCTACACCTTC.

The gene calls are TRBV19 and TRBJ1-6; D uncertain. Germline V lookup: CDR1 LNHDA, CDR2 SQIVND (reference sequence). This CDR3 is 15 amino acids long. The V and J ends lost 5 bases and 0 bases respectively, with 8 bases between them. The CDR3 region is CASSETASYNSPLHF. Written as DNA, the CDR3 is TGTGCCAGTAGTGAAACAGCCTCCTATAATTCACCCCTCCACTTT.

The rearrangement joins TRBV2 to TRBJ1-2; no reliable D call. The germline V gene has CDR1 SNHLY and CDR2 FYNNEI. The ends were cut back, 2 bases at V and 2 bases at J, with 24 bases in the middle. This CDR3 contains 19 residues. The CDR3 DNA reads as TGTGCCAGCAGTGAATCCATGATATTGCTGACAATCTTGAACTATGGCTACACCTTC. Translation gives CASSESMILLTILNYGYTF.

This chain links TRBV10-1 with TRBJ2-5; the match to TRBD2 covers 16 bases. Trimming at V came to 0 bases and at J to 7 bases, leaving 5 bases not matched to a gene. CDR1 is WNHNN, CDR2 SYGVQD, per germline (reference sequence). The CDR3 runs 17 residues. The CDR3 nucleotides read TGCGCCAGCAGTGAGTCATCGGGACTAGCGGGGGGGCGGACCCAGTACTTC. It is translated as CASSESSGLAGGRTQYF.

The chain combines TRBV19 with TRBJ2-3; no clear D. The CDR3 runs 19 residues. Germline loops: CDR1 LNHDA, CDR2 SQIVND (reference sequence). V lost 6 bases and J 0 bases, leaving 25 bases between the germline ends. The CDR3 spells CASRPSVPGRSASTDTQYF. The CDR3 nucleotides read TGTGCCAGTAGACCATCGGTCCCCGGTCGGAGCGCTAGCACAGATACGCAGTATTTT. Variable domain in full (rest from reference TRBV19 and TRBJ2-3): DGGITQSPKYLFRKEGQNVTLSCEQNLNHDAMYWYRQDPGQGLRLIYYSQIVNDFQKGDIAEGYSVSREKKESFPLTVTSAQKNPTAFYLCASRPSVPGRSASTDTQYFGPGTRLTVL.

Here the CDR3 reads CASSTTGGMDQPQHF. DNA for the CDR3: TGTGCCAGTAGTACCACAGGGGGGATGGATCAGCCCCAGCATTTT. This sequence joins TRBV19 and TRBJ1-5; 8 bases line up with TRBD1. This CDR3 is 15 amino acids long. Germline CDR1 LNHDA, CDR2 SQIVND (reference sequence). V lost 4 bases to trimming and J lost 5 bases; unmatched junction nucleotides: 7.

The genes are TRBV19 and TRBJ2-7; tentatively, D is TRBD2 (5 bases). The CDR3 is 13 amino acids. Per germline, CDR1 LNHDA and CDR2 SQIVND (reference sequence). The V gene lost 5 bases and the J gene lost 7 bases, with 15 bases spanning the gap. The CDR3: CASSYGLRKEQYF. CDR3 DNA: TGTGCCAGTAGTTACGGACTCCGTAAGGAGCAGTACTTC.

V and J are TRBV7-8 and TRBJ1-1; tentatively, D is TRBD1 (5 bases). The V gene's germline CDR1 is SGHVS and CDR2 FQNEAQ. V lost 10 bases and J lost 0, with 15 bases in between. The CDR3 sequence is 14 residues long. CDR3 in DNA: TGTGCCACCTCCGAAGGGGCCTTGAACACTGAAGCTTTCTTT. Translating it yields CATSEGALNTEAFF.